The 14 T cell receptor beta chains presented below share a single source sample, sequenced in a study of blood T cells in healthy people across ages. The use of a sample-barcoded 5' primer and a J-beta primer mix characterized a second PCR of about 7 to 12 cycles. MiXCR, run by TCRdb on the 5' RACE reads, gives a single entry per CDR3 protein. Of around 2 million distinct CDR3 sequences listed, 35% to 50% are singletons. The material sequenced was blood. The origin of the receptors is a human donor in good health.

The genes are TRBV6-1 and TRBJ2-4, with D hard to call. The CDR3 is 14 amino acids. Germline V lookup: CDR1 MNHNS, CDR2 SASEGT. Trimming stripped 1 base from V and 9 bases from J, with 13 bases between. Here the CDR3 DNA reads TGTGCCAGCAGTGAAGGTCCGGCGCACGGCATTCAGTACTTC. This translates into CASSEGPAHGIQYF.

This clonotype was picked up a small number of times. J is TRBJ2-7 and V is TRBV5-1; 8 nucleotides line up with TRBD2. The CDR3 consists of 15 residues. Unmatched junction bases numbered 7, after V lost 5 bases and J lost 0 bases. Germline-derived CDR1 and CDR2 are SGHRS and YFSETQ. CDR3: CASSSGTSVSYEQYF. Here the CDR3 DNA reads TGCGCCAGCAGTTCCGGGACTAGTGTCTCCTACGAGCAGTACTTC.

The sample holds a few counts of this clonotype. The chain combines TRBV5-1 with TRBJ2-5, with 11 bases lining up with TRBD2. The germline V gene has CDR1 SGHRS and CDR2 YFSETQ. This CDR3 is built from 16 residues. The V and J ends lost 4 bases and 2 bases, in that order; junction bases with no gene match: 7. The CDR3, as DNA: TGCGCCAGCAGCCTAAGACTAGCGGGGTATCAAGAGACCCAGTACTTC. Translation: CASSLRLAGYQETQYF. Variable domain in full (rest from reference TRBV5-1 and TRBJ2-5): KAGVTQTPRYLIKTRGQQVTLSCSPISGHRSVSWYQQTPGQGLQFLFEYFSETQRNKGNFPGRFSGRQFSNSRSEMNVSTLELGDSALYLCASSLRLAGYQETQYFGPGTRLLVL.

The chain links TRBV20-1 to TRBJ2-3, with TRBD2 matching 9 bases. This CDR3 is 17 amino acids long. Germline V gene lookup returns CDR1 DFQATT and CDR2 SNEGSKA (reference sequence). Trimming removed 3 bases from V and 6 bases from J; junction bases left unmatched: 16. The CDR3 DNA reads TGCAGTGCTAGGCTACGAGGTAGCGGGGGACCAACCGATACGCAGTATTTT. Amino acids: CSARLRGSGGPTDTQYF.

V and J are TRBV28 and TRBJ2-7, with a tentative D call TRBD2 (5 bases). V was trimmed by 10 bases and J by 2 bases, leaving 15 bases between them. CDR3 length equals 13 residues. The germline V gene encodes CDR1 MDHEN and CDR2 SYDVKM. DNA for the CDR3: TGTGCCATCCTACGGACTGACCCCTACGAGCAGTACTTC. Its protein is CAILRTDPYEQYF.

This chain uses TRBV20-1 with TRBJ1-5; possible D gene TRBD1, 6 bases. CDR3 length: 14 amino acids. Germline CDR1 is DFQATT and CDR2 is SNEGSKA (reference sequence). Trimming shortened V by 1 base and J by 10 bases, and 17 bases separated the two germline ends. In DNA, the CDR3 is TGCAGTGCTAGAGCCGGGGGCTCGGGGGGTCCCCAGCATTTT. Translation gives CSARAGGSGGPQHF.

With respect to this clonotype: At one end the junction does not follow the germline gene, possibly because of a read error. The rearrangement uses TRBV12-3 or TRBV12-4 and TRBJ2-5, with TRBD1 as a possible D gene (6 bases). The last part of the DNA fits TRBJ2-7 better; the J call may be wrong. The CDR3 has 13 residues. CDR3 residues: CTSSERTAYEQYF. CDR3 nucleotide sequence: TGTACCAGCAGCGAAAGGACAGCCTACGAGCAGTACTTC.

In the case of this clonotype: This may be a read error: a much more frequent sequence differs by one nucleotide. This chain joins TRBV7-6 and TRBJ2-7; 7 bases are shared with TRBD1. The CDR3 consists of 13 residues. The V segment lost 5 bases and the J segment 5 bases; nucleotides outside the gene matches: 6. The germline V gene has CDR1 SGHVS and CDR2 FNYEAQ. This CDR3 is CASSVLDRDEQYF. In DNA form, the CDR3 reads TGTGCCAGCAGCGTACTCGACAGGGACGAGCAGTACTTC.

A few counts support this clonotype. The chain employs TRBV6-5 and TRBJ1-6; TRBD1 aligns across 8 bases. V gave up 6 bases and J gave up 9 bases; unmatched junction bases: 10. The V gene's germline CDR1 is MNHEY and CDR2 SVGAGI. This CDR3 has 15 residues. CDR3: CASRLTRDRFSPLHF. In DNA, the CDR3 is TGTGCCAGCAGACTCACCCGGGACAGGTTTTCACCCCTCCACTTT.

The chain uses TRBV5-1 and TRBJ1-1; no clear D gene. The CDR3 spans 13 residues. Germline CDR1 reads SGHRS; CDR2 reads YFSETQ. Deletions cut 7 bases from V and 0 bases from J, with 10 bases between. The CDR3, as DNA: TGCGCCAGCGCAGGCGGAATGAACACTGAAGCTTTCTTT. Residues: CASAGGMNTEAFF.

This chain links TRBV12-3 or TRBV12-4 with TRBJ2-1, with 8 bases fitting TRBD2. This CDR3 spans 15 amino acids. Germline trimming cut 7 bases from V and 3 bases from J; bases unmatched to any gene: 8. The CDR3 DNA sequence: TGTGCCAGCAAGATGGCGGGGGGCTTCTACAATGAGCAGTTCTTC. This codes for CASKMAGGFYNEQFF.

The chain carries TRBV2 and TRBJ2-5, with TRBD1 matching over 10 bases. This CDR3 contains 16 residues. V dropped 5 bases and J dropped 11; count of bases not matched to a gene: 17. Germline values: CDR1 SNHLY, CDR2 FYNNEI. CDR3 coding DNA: TGTGCCAGCAGTACCGGGACAGGGGCCCTTGCTAATGAGCAGTACTTC. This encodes CASSTGTGALANEQYF.

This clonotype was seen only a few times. The CDR3 sequence is CSASGLAGPYEQYF. CDR3 DNA sequence: TGCAGTGCTTCCGGACTAGCGGGCCCCTACGAGCAGTACTTC. The chain is built from TRBV20-1 and TRBJ2-7; 11 positions agree with TRBD2. V was clipped by 5 bases and J by 2 bases; unmatched bases: 5. Germline CDR1 is DFQATT and CDR2 is SNEGSKA (reference sequence). The CDR3 covers 14 residues.

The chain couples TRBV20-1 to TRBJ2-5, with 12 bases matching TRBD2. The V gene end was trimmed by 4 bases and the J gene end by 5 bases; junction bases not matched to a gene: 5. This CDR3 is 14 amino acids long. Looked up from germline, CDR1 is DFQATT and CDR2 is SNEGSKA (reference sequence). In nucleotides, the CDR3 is TGCAGTGCTACGACTAGCGGGGGTCGGGAGACCCAGTACTTC. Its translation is CSATTSGGRETQYF.